The 24 T cell receptor beta chains below were found in one sample sequenced in a study of T cell repertoires in cytomegalovirus infection. TCRdb passed the reads through MiXCR, listing each CDR3 protein once. Seen here are 150,000 to 200,000 distinct CDR3 sequences, under 15% observed once, and the top ten hold roughly 30%. The sample was PBMCs. The receptors were sampled from a human donor in good health (CMV status not recorded). Some clones in this sample may be carry-over from other donors' samples.

This clonotype appeared many times. The V gene is TRBV7-8, the J gene TRBJ1-1; D gene uncertain. The ends were cut back, 0 bases at V and 0 bases at J, with 8 bases in the middle. The CDR3 runs 15 residues. CDR1 and CDR2 from the germline V gene are SGHVS and FQNEAQ. CDR3 DNA sequence: TGTGCCAGCAGCTTAGCAGGATTGGTGAACACTGAAGCTTTCTTT. Residues: CASSLAGLVNTEAFF.

The gene calls are TRBV29-1 and TRBJ2-1; the D gene is possibly TRBD2 (6 bases). Germline values: CDR1 SQVTM, CDR2 ANQGSEA. V was cut by 3 bases and J by 8 bases, with 23 bases left in between. The CDR3 is 16 amino acids. The CDR3, as DNA: TGCAGCGTTGACACTAAGGGAGGACTCCTCAGGGATGAGCAGTTCTTC. This encodes CSVDTKGGLLRDEQFF.

This clonotype came up many times. The chain uses TRBV7-6 and TRBJ1-6, with a possible D match to TRBD1 (5 bases). Germline CDR1 SGHVS, CDR2 FNYEAQ. V was pared by 5 bases and J by 3 bases, with 14 bases between. The CDR3 has 16 amino acids. CDR3 residues: CASSGGTLLYNSPLHF. CDR3 bases: TGTGCCAGCAGCGGGGGGACTCTGCTCTATAATTCACCCCTCCACTTT.

This clonotype was recorded at least ten times. This rearrangement joins TRBV7-2 to TRBJ1-5; the match to TRBD1 covers 7 bases. The CDR3 sequence is 16 residues long. Germline values: CDR1 SGHTA, CDR2 FQGNSA. J was trimmed by 3 bases and V by 2 bases; bases with no gene match: 7. The CDR3 loop reads CASSLQSGQINQPQHF. The CDR3 coding sequence is TGTGCCAGCAGCTTACAATCGGGACAGATCAATCAGCCCCAGCATTTT.

This clonotype was seen at least ten times. This sequence joins TRBV11-2 and TRBJ2-5; D possibly matches TRBD1 or TRBD2 (5 bases each). Germline values: CDR1 SGHAT, CDR2 FQNNGV. V lost 4 bases, J lost 5 bases, and 17 bases lay in between. The CDR3 covers 15 residues. This CDR3 reads CASSSPRDGRETQYF. The CDR3 bases are TGTGCCAGCAGCTCCCCAAGGGACGGACGGGAGACCCAGTACTTC.

The V and J genes are TRBV19 and TRBJ2-3, with 13 bases identical to TRBD2. Germline-derived CDR1 and CDR2 are LNHDA and SQIVND (reference sequence). There are 15 residues in the CDR3. V lost 4 bases and J lost 6; bases outside the gene matches: 4. CDR3 in DNA: TGTGCCAGTAGTAGACTAGCGGGGGGCCCGGATACGCAGTATTTT. Its protein product is CASSRLAGGPDTQYF.

The chain uses TRBV13 and TRBJ2-7; the match to TRBD2 covers 12 bases. J was trimmed by 5 bases and V by 5 bases; bases with no gene match: 7. CDR1 and CDR2 from the germline V gene are PRHDT and FYEKMQ (reference sequence). This CDR3 contains 15 residues. CDR3 sequence: CASSERTSGTHEQYF. Here the CDR3 DNA reads TGTGCCAGCAGCGAAAGGACTAGCGGGACCCACGAGCAGTACTTC.

The rearrangement links TRBV9 to TRBJ2-7; no definite D call. Germline V gives CDR1 SGDLS, CDR2 YYNGEE. V shed 0 bases and J shed 3 bases, with 10 bases lying between them. This CDR3 region has 14 residues. CDR3 in amino acids: CASSVDPVRYEQYF. CDR3 DNA: TGTGCCAGCAGCGTAGACCCCGTCCGCTACGAGCAGTACTTC.

In this sample, this clonotype turned up many times. The V and J genes are TRBV7-2 and TRBJ1-1; 8 bases align to TRBD1. Germline V lookup: CDR1 SGHTA, CDR2 FQGNSA. This CDR3 is 12 amino acids long. The ends lost 2 bases at V and 11 bases at J; junction bases unmatched: 4. CDR3 sequence: CASSLLTGVAFF. The CDR3 nucleotides read TGTGCCAGCAGCTTATTGACAGGGGTTGCTTTCTTT.

This clonotype was seen a few times. V is TRBV7-2 and J is TRBJ1-5, with D possibly being TRBD1 (6 bases). Per the germline V gene, CDR1 is SGHTA and CDR2 is FQGNSA. The CDR3 is made up of 14 amino acids. Trimming removed 3 bases from V and 5 bases from J, with 11 bases in between. DNA of the CDR3: TGTGCCAGCAGCTTCAGCGGGGGCGATCAGCCCCAGCATTTT. It yields the protein CASSFSGGDQPQHF.

This sequence joins TRBV19 and TRBJ1-1, with unresolved D. The CDR3 spans 16 residues. With 3 bases removed from V and 6 bases from J, the gap between germline ends came to 20 bases. From germline, CDR1 is LNHDA and CDR2 SQIVND (reference sequence). The DNA of the CDR3 is TGTGCCAGTAGTATCGTAGGGAGAGGATGGAGAGCTGAAGCTTTCTTT. Protein product: CASSIVGRGWRAEAFF.

This clonotype was observed at least ten times. The J gene is TRBJ1-6, the V gene TRBV28, with D unresolved. With 1 base removed from V and 7 bases from J, the gap between germline ends came to 11 bases. Per the germline V gene, CDR1 is MDHEN and CDR2 is SYDVKM. The CDR3 length is 15 residues. CDR3 sequence reads: CASSLSRQVNSPLHF. The CDR3 DNA is TGTGCCAGCAGTTTATCTCGGCAGGTGAATTCACCCCTCCACTTT. Filled out from reference TRBV28 and TRBJ1-6, the complete variable domain reads DVKVTQSSRYLVKRTGEKVFLECVQDMDHENMFWYRQDPGLGLRLIYFSYDVKMKEKGDIPEGYSVSREKKERFSLILESASTNQTSMYLCASSLSRQVNSPLHFGNGTRLTVT.

V is TRBV27 and J is TRBJ2-3, with 10 bases that match TRBD2. V was pared by 4 bases and J by 2 bases, with 12 bases of the junction left unmatched. Germline V CDR1 and CDR2: MNHEY, SMNVEV (reference sequence). This CDR3 has 18 residues. The DNA for the CDR3 is TGTGCCAGCAGTTCTCCCCCTTCACTAGCGGGGCTCACAGATACGCAGTATTTT. Its protein is CASSSPPSLAGLTDTQYF.

This clonotype was counted between two and nine times. The chain has TRBV7-2 and TRBJ1-3; no firm D call. In germline, CDR1 is SGHTA, CDR2 FQGNSA. The CDR3 length is 13 residues. With 1 base removed from V and 7 bases from J, the gap between germline ends came to 8 bases. Here the CDR3 DNA reads TGTGCCAGCAGCTTAGGCCCTGTCAACACCATATATTTT. This gives the protein CASSLGPVNTIYF.

This rearrangement joins TRBV6-1 to TRBJ1-5, with D possibly being TRBD1 (5 bases). V lost 6 bases and J lost 1, with 7 bases in between. CDR3 length: 13 residues. The germline gives CDR1 MNHNS, CDR2 SASEGT. CDR3 in amino acids: CASRNRSNQPQHF. For the CDR3, the DNA is TGTGCCAGCAGGAACAGGAGCAATCAGCCCCAGCATTTT.

In this sample, this clonotype turned up a few times. The rearrangement links TRBV29-1 to TRBJ1-1, with 8 bases matching TRBD1. Unmatched junction bases numbered 10, after V lost 7 bases and J lost 6 bases. CDR3 size: 13 residues. The germline V gene encodes CDR1 SQVTM and CDR2 ANQGSEA. The CDR3 region has the DNA TGCAGCGCTGGGGACAGGCGATTTGCTGAAGCTTTCTTT. Protein: CSAGDRRFAEAFF.

This clonotype was seen repeatedly, ten times or more. V gene TRBV10-3 combines with J gene TRBJ1-1; D is unclear. CDR3 size: 15 residues. The germline gives CDR1 ENHRY, CDR2 SYGVKD. V shed 3 bases and J shed 6 bases, with 17 bases lying between them. CDR3 nucleotides: TGTGCCATCAGTGATCCCTCGGTCACGGGCGCTGAAGCTTTCTTT. Translation: CAISDPSVTGAEAFF.

This clonotype was counted at least ten times. The genes are TRBV7-2 and TRBJ2-7; 9 bases align to TRBD2. J gave up 2 bases and V 5 bases, and 7 bases lay outside the gene matches. Germline values: CDR1 SGHTA, CDR2 FQGNSA. The CDR3 is made up of 15 amino acids. CDR3 bases: TGTGCCAGCAGCCTGAGGGGACTAGCCGCCTACGAGCAGTACTTC. It specifies CASSLRGLAAYEQYF.

Many counts were recorded for this clonotype. This chain connects TRBV5-6 to TRBJ2-3, with D perhaps assigned TRBD1 or TRBD2 (5 bases each). Germline values: CDR1 SGHDT, CDR2 YYEEEE. V lost 0 bases and J 5 bases, leaving 16 bases between the germline ends. The CDR3 is 16 amino acids. The CDR3 is CASSLGGSPRGDTQYF. The CDR3, as DNA: TGTGCCAGCAGCTTGGGCGGTAGCCCGAGGGGAGATACGCAGTATTTT.

The table lists this clonotype with a few counts. The chain joins TRBV2 to TRBJ1-1; D perhaps matches TRBD1 (6 bases). The CDR3 is 15 amino acids. In germline, CDR1 is SNHLY, CDR2 FYNNEI. V was cut by 3 bases and J by 0 bases, with 11 bases left in between. The CDR3 reads CASSEGNRVNTEAFF. The CDR3 bases are TGTGCCAGCAGTGAGGGGAACAGGGTGAACACTGAAGCTTTCTTT. Supplemented by reference TRBV2 and TRBJ1-1, the full variable domain reads EPEVTQTPSHQVTQMGQEVILRCVPISNHLYFYWYRQILGQKVEFLVSFYNNEISEKSEIFDDQFSVERPDGSNFTLKIRSTKLEDSAMYFCASSEGNRVNTEAFFGQGTRLTVV.

This clonotype has at least ten counts. This chain uses TRBV28 with TRBJ2-7, with 9 bases fitting TRBD2. The germline V gene has CDR1 MDHEN and CDR2 SYDVKM. The CDR3 contains 24 residues. J was trimmed by 6 bases and V by 1 base; bases with no gene match: 34. CDR3 region: CASSLFRLAEVVSVTNYINGEQYF. CDR3 bases: TGTGCCAGCAGTTTATTTCGACTAGCGGAAGTAGTATCTGTAACAAACTACATAAATGGCGAGCAGTACTTC.

This clonotype was seen many times. The rearrangement joins TRBV7-2 to TRBJ1-5, with 8 bases lining up with TRBD1. The CDR3 runs 17 residues. The germline CDR1 and CDR2 sequences are SGHTA and FQGNSA. Trimming took 1 base from V and 11 from J; bases not matched to a gene: 16. The CDR3 region has the DNA TGTGCCAGCAGCTTAGTGGCCCACGTCCAGGGGGCTGACTCCCAGCATTTT. Encoded protein: CASSLVAHVQGADSQHF.

Ten or more counts support this clonotype. The V call is TRBV7-9, the J call TRBJ2-7; D remains unclear. Germline V gene data show CDR1 as SEHNR and CDR2 as FQNEAQ (reference sequence). The length of the CDR3 is 15 residues. Trimming removed 5 bases from V and 3 bases from J, with 17 bases in between. CDR3 amino acids: CASSPVALGGYEQYF. DNA for the CDR3: TGTGCCAGCAGCCCCGTAGCTCTGGGCGGCTACGAGCAGTACTTC.

This clonotype was recorded at least ten times. V usage is TRBV12-3 or TRBV12-4 and J usage is TRBJ2-3; no clear D. The CDR3 covers 12 residues. Between the trimmed V and J ends, which lost 3 bases and 4 bases, there was a span of 5 bases. DNA for the CDR3: TGTGCCAGCAGTTTGAACCCAGATACGCAGTATTTT. This translates into CASSLNPDTQYF.